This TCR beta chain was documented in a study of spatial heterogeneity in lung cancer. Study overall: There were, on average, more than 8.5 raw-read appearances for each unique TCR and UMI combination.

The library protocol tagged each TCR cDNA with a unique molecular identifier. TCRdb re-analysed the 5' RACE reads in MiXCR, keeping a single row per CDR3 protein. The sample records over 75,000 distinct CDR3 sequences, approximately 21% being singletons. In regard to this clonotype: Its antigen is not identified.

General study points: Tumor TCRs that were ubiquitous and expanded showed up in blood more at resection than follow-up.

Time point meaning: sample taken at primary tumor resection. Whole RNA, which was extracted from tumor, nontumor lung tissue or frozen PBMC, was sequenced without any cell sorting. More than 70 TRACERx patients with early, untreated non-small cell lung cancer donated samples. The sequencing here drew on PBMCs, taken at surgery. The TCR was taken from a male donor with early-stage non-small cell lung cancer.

CDR3 sequence reads: CASSLATAGPMDTQYF. CDR3 sequence (DNA): TGCGCCAGCAGCTTGGCTACTGCCGGGCCCATGGATACGCAGTATTTT. The V gene is TRBV5-1, the J gene TRBJ2-3; unclear D gene. V was shortened by 0 bases and J by 6 bases, with 17 bases between the two germline ends. The CDR3 has 16 residues. Looked up from germline, CDR1 is SGHRS and CDR2 is YFSETQ.